This TCR beta chain was sequenced in a study of blood T cell repertoires in COVID-19. As processed by the authors: Reference gene primer amplification gave nucleated cell count estimates. Produced via immunoSEQ multiplex PCR; TCRdb's table is partial and in-frame only. V and J calls and clone size are those listed in that table; D and trimming were worked out from the DNA. Of about 140,000 clones listed, around 80% are singletons. The source of this sequence is a woman aged 50 to 60 with acute or convalescent COVID-19. The sample consisted of peripheral blood.

Written as DNA, the CDR3 is TGTGCCACCAGTGATTTGCCCTCAGGGGAGGGAGATCAGCCCCAGCATTTT. Amino acid sequence: CATSDLPSGEGDQPQHF. This sequence joins TRBV24-1 and TRBJ1-5, with a tentative D call TRBD1 (6 bases). V lost 0 bases to trimming and J lost 5 bases, with 16 bases between them. This CDR3 spans 17 amino acids. CDR1 is KGHDR and CDR2 is SFDVKD in the germline V gene.